These T cell receptor beta chains were read from a single sample in a study of blood T cell repertoires in COVID-19. Sequenced by immunoSEQ multiplex PCR; TCRdb stores in-frame clones only, minus some. The sample carries just over 300,000 clones, under 90% recorded once. The sequenced sample was PBMCs or T cells enriched from blood (not recorded which). Source of these receptors: a man aged 25 to 45 who had recovered from COVID-19. The CDR3 runs from the conserved cysteine through the conserved F or W. The D gene is left open where the match is weak. Some rows have no size entry. The others give once, few or many, or a class for an expanded clone.

J gene | clone size | V gene | D gene | CDR3 protein | CDR3 DNA
TRBJ1-5 | - | TRBV19 | TRBD1 | CATTDRGSNQPQHF | TGTGCCACTACCGACAGGGGTAGCAATCAGCCCCAGCATTTT
TRBJ2-3 | - | TRBV3-1/TRBV3-2 | TRBD2 | CASRRGLAGVTDTQYF | TGTGCCAGCAGGCGGGGACTAGCGGGGGTCACAGATACGCAGTATTTT
TRBJ1-2 | - | TRBV24-1 | TRBD1 | CATSDWGTGSSPYGYTF | TGTGCCACCAGTGATTGGGGGACAGGGTCATCCCCCTATGGCTACACCTTC
TRBJ1-5 | - | TRBV11-3 | - | CASSLAGQNQPQHF | TGTGCCAGCAGCTTAGCAGGGCAGAATCAGCCCCAGCATTTT
TRBJ2-3 | - | TRBV13 | TRBD2 | CASSLTSGGETDTQYF | TGTGCCAGCAGCCTAACCAGCGGGGGGGAAACAGATACGCAGTATTTT
TRBJ1-1 | - | TRBV7-2 | - | CASSTIGAVNTEAFF | TGTGCCAGCAGCACCATTGGGGCAGTGAACACTGAAGCTTTCTTT
TRBJ2-2 | - | TRBV5-1 | - | CASSLAGLLGAITGELFF | TGCGCCAGCAGCTTGGCCGGCCTTCTAGGGGCCATCACCGGGGAGCTGTTTTTT
TRBJ2-7 | - | TRBV21-1 | - | CASSKVGGTARSYEQYF | TGTGCCAGCAGCAAAGTCGGAGGGACAGCGCGTTCCTACGAGCAGTACTTC
TRBJ1-4 | - | TRBV30 | - | CAWSRMDEKLFF | TGTGCCTGGTCCAGGATGGATGAAAAACTGTTTTTT
TRBJ2-7 | many | TRBV15 | TRBD1 | CATNTGQGYEQYF | TGTGCCACTAACACGGGACAGGGCTACGAGCAGTACTTC
TRBJ2-2 | - | TRBV28 | - | CASIKDTRGELFF | TGTGCCAGCATCAAAGACACTCGGGGGGAGCTGTTTTTT
TRBJ1-4 | - | TRBV7-9 | TRBD1 | CASSLPGQATNEKLFF | TGTGCCAGCAGCTTACCGGGACAGGCAACTAATGAAAAACTGTTTTTT
TRBJ2-2 | few | TRBV25-1 | - | CASSELGRGAGELFF | TGTGCCAGCAGTGAATTGGGCAGGGGGGCCGGGGAGCTGTTTTTT
TRBJ2-5 | - | TRBV11-2 | TRBD2 | CASSFPGGVETQYF | TGTGCCAGCAGCTTTCCGGGGGGGGTGGAGACCCAGTACTTC
TRBJ1-5 | - | TRBV6-5 | - | CASRTGGGQPQHF | TGTGCCAGCAGGACTGGGGGGGGGCAGCCCCAGCATTTT
TRBJ1-4 | - | TRBV19 | TRBD1 | CASSGTGGGKLFF | TGTGCCAGTAGTGGAACAGGGGGCGGAAAACTGTTTTTT
TRBJ2-6 | - | TRBV7-2 | - | CASSLMRGSGANVLTF | TGTGCCAGCAGCTTAATGCGGGGATCCGGGGCCAACGTCCTGACTTTC
TRBJ1-3 | - | TRBV19 | - | CASSWAGAGNTIYF | TGTGCCAGTAGTTGGGCGGGGGCTGGAAACACCATATATTTT
TRBJ1-6 | - | TRBV7-8 | - | CASSPQEGPNSPLHF | TGTGCCAGCAGCCCCCAGGAGGGCCCTAATTCACCCCTCCACTTT
TRBJ2-2 | - | TRBV9 | - | CASSVSRVGFTGELFF | TGTGCCAGCAGCGTATCCCGGGTTGGATTCACCGGGGAGCTGTTTTTT
TRBJ1-4 | - | TRBV28 | - | CASSWGDPNEKLFF | TGTGCCAGCAGTTGGGGGGACCCTAATGAAAAACTGTTTTTT